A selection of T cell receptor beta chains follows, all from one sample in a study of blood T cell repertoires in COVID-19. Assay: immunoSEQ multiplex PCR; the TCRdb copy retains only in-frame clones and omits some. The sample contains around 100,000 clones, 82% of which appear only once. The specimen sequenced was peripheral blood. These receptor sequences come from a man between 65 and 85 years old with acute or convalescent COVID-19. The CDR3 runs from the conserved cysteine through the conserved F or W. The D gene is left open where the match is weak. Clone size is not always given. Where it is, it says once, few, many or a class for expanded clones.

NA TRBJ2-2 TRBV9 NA TGTGCCAGCAGACAGAATTCGAACACCGGGGAGCTGTTTTTT CASRQNSNTGELFF
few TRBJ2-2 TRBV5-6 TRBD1 TGTGCCAGCAGCTTGGCGACAGGGTCCGGGGAGCTGTTTTTT CASSLATGSGELFF
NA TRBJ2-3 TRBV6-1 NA TGTGCCAGCAGTGAAGGAGCGGGCACAGATACGCAGTATTTT CASSEGAGTDTQYF
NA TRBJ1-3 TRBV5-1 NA TGCGCCAGCAGCTACCTCGGGGGGGAGACTGGAAACACCATATATTTT CASSYLGGETGNTIYF
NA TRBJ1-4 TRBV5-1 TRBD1 TGCGCCAGCAGCCGGACAGGTGTTGGGGAAAAACTGTTTTTT CASSRTGVGEKLFF
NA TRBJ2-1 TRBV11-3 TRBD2 TGTGCCAGCAGCCCCGGACTAGTAGGCAATGAGCAGTTCTTC CASSPGLVGNEQFF
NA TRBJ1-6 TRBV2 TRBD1 TGTGCCAGCAGAGGGCCGTCAGGGGGAACTTCACCCCTCCACTTT CASRGPSGGTSPLHF
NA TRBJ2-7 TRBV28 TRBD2 TGTGCCACTGCTGGCAGTGCTAGCGGGGTTACCTACGAGCAGTACTTC CATAGSASGVTYEQYF
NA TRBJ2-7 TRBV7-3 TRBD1 TGTGCCAGCAGCCCAAGACAGGGGGCCGAGCAGTACTTC CASSPRQGAEQYF
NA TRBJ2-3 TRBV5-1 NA TGCGCCAGCAGCTTGGCCTTAAGCACAGATACGCAGTATTTT CASSLALSTDTQYF
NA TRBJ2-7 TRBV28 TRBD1 TGTGCCAGCAGCTCCAGCGGGACAGGGGTCGAGCAGTACTTC CASSSSGTGVEQYF
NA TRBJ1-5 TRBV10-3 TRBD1 TGTGCCATCAGCGACCGGGACAGGGTAGACGCTCAGCCCCAGCATTTT CAISDRDRVDAQPQHF
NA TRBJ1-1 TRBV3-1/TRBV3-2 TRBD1 TGTGCCAGCAGCCAAAACAGGGGGTTTGGGGCTTTCTTT CASSQNRGFGAFF
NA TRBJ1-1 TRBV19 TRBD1 TGTGCCAGTAGTATAGAACCAGGGGGCTACACTGAAGCTTTCTTT CASSIEPGGYTEAFF
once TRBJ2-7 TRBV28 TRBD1 TGTGCCAGCAGGACAGGGGGGTTGTACGAGCAGTACTTC CASRTGGLYEQYF
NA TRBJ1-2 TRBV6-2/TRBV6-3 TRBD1 TGTGCCAGCAGTAAATTCGCCGGGACAGGGTCGGGCTATGGCTACACCTTC CASSKFAGTGSGYGYTF
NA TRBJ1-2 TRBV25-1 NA TGTGCCAGCAGTGAACAGGTGAACTATGGCTACACCTTC CASSEQVNYGYTF
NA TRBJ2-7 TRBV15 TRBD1 TGTGCCACCGGTCGGAGCGGCCAGGGGGCGCAAAGGCAGTACTTC CATGRSGQGAQRQYF
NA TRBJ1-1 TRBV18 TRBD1 TGTGCCAGCTCCCAATCGGGGACAGGCGCTGAAGCTTTCTTT CASSQSGTGAEAFF
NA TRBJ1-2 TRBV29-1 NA TGCAGCGTGGCGGTGGGTGGCTATGGCTACACCTTC CSVAVGGYGYTF
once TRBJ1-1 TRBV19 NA TGTGCCAGTAGTATGAGGGTTTCAAGTGAAGCTTTCTTT CASSMRVSSEAFF
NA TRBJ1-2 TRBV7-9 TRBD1 TGTGCCAGCAGCTTAGCCGGGACAGGGGCGAATGGCTACACCTTC CASSLAGTGANGYTF
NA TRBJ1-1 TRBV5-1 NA TGCGCCAGCAGCGCGAGGAGCATGAACACTGAAGCTTTCTTT CASSARSMNTEAFF
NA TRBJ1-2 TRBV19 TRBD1 TGTGCCAGTAGGACCGTGGACAGGGGGAAAGGCTACACCTTC CASRTVDRGKGYTF
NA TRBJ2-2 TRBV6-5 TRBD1 TGTGCCAGCAGCGGGACAGGGACATACACCGGGGAGCTGTTTTTT CASSGTGTYTGELFF
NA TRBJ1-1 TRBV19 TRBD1 TGTGCCAGCCATCAATCCCGGGACAGTACTGAAGCTTTCTTT CASHQSRDSTEAFF
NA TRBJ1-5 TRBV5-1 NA TGCGCCAGCAGCTTGTTGGGGGGGAATCAGCCCCAGCATTTT CASSLLGGNQPQHF
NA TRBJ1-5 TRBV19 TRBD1 TGTGCCAGTAGTATAGCCCCGACAGGGTATAGCAATCAGCCCCAGCATTTT CASSIAPTGYSNQPQHF
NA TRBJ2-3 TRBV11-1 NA TGTGCCAGCAGCTCAAGGGGTGATACGCAGTATTTT CASSSRGDTQYF
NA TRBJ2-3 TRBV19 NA TGTGCCAGTAGTCAACAGGCGAATCAGGTTACGCAGTATTTT CASSQQANQVTQYF
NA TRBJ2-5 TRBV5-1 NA TGCGCCAGCAGCGCAAAGACGGCAGGGCCCCAAGAGACCCAGTACTTC CASSAKTAGPQETQYF
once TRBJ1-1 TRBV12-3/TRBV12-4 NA TGTGCCAGCAGTTTAGTGGGAACAGGGGAAGCTTTCTTT CASSLVGTGEAFF
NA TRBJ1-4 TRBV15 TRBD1 TGTGCCACCAGCAGAACCGGGACAGGGGTTGAAAAACTGTTTTTT CATSRTGTGVEKLFF
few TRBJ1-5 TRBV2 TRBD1 TGTGCCAGCACCGAGGGGAGACAGGGCTATCAGCCCCAGCATTTT CASTEGRQGYQPQHF
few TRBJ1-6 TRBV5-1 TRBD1 TGCGCCAGCAGCTCGGGACAGAACTATAATTCACCCCTCCACTTT CASSSGQNYNSPLHF
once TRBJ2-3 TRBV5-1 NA TGCGCCAGCAGCTTGGTCGGTGCGGAGGAGGATACGCAGTATTTT CASSLVGAEEDTQYF
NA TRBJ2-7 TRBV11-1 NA TGTGCCAGCAGCACTGGACGGGGGTACGAGCAGTACTTC CASSTGRGYEQYF
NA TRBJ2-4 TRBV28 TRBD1 TGTGCCAGCAGTTTGGAGGCACAGGGGGCCAAAAACATTCAGTACTTC CASSLEAQGAKNIQYF